This T cell receptor (beta chain) originates from a study of OX40 agonist ivuxolimab in advanced cancers. Some clones are missing from TCRdb's copy, which holds only in-frame ones; the method was immunoSEQ multiplex PCR. The data show some 70,000 clones, approximately 89% seen once. CDR3 length equals 15 residues. Germline CDR1 is SGHKS and CDR2 is YYEKEE (reference sequence). Trimming stripped 0 bases from V and 9 bases from J, with 13 bases between. This specimen was CD4+ or CD8+ T cells sorted from blood, taken in a trial of the OX40 agonist ivuxolimab. The TCR was taken from an adult with an advanced solid tumor such as melanoma, head and neck, liver or kidney cancer. The chain joins TRBV5-5 to TRBJ1-6; tentatively, D is TRBD1 (6 bases). CDR3 region: CASSLGASGASPLHF. The CDR3, as DNA: TGTGCCAGCAGCTTGGGTGCCTCGGGGGCTTCACCCCTCCACTTT.